This passage covers 19 T cell receptor beta chains from one sample sequenced in a study of T cells in Graves' hyperthyroidism and ophthalmopathy. Template material for amplifying TCR beta CDR3 regions consisted of RNA transcripts. First-round RT-PCR with HTBI primers amplified the TCR CDR3 region. TCRdb called the multiplex PCR reads again in MiXCR, with one record for every CDR3 protein. The sample includes roughly 500,000 distinct CDR3 sequences, more than 15% of them seen just once. Material for sequencing was blood. The source of these receptors is a woman younger than 45 with Graves' ophthalmopathy.

This sequence joins TRBV24-1 and TRBJ2-3, with 7 bases identical to TRBD2. Germline CDR1 KGHDR, CDR2 SFDVKD. The CDR3 totals 16 residues. Unmatched junction bases numbered 5, after V lost 3 bases and J lost 0 bases. The CDR3 loop reads CATSDPASGSTDTQYF. CDR3 DNA sequence: TGTGCCACCAGTGATCCGGCTAGCGGCAGCACAGATACGCAGTATTTT.

The J gene is TRBJ2-2, the V gene TRBV19; 12 positions match TRBD1. V shed 5 bases, J shed 7 bases, and the junction held 5 bases outside the gene matches. CDR1 is LNHDA and CDR2 is SQIVND in the germline V gene (reference sequence). The CDR3 spans 15 residues. The CDR3 sequence: CASSLGTGGIGELFF. For the CDR3, the DNA is TGTGCCAGTAGTCTCGGGACAGGGGGCATCGGGGAGCTGTTTTTT.

V gene TRBV19 combines with J gene TRBJ2-1, with D hard to call. Germline assignment: CDR1 LNHDA and CDR2 SQIVND (reference sequence). This CDR3 has 15 residues. V lost 7 bases and J 3 bases, leaving 16 bases between the germline ends. CDR3 residues: CASTRVQSGYNEQFF. As DNA, the CDR3 is TGTGCCAGTACCCGGGTCCAATCCGGCTACAATGAGCAGTTCTTC.

This chain connects TRBV5-4 to TRBJ1-1; D gene ambiguous. This CDR3 is built from 14 residues. The V gene lost 1 base and the J gene lost 5 bases, with 12 bases spanning the gap. In germline, CDR1 is SGHNT, CDR2 YYREEE (reference sequence). The CDR3 reads CASSLSVAGTEAFF. The CDR3 DNA follows: TGTGCCAGCAGCTTGAGCGTGGCGGGGACTGAAGCTTTCTTT.

This clonotype turned up a few times. The rearrangement links TRBV7-9 to TRBJ1-5, with TRBD1 identical over 8 bases. Germline trimming cut 1 base from V and 4 bases from J; bases unmatched to any gene: 3. CDR3 length: 15 residues. Germline V gene sequence: CDR1 SEHNR, CDR2 FQNEAQ (reference sequence). This CDR3 reads CASSLGGQVNQPQHF. CDR3 coding DNA: TGTGCCAGCAGCTTAGGGGGACAGGTAAATCAGCCCCAGCATTTT.

This chain joins TRBV18 and TRBJ2-2; D call uncertain. V lost 4 bases, J lost 4 bases, and 13 bases lay in between. Germline V gene sequence: CDR1 KGHSH, CDR2 LQKENI. The CDR3 is 15 amino acids. The CDR3 loop reads CASSQKEGSTGELFF. The CDR3 DNA reads as TGTGCCAGCTCACAGAAAGAAGGTAGCACCGGGGAGCTGTTTTTT. The complete variable domain, with remaining parts taken from reference TRBV18 and TRBJ2-2, reads NAGVMQNPRHLVRRRGQEARLRCSPMKGHSHVYWYRQLPEEGLKFMVYLQKENIIDESGMPKERFSAEFPKEGPSILRIQQVVRGDSAAYFCASSQKEGSTGELFFGEGSRLTVL.

This clonotype was picked up a small number of times. V gene TRBV14 combines with J gene TRBJ2-7; D is possibly TRBD1 or TRBD2 (6 bases each). Trimming took 6 bases from V and 5 from J, leaving 17 bases between them. The CDR3 runs to 14 residues. Per germline, CDR1 SGHDN and CDR2 FVKESK. CDR3 bases: TGTGCCAGCAGTCCGTTGGCGGAGGGGGACGAGCAGTACTTC. It translates to CASSPLAEGDEQYF.

The sample holds a few counts of this clonotype. The chain is built from TRBV7-9 and TRBJ2-6; 7 bases are shared with TRBD1. The CDR3 is 18 amino acids. Germline V gives CDR1 SEHNR, CDR2 FQNEAQ (reference sequence). With 0 bases clipped from V and 0 bases from J, the junction kept 5 bases outside the gene matches. The CDR3 sequence: CASSLAGQINSGANVLTF. The DNA of the CDR3 is TGTGCCAGCAGCTTAGCGGGACAGATAAACTCTGGGGCCAACGTCCTGACTTTC. The full variable domain, rest sourced from reference TRBV7-9 and TRBJ2-6, is DTGVSQNPRHKITKRGQNVTFRCDPISEHNRLYWYRQTLGQGPEFLTYFQNEAQLEKSRLLSDRFSAERPKGSFSTLEIQRTEQGDSAMYLCASSLAGQINSGANVLTFGAGSRLTVL.

This clonotype was seen many times. The V and J genes are TRBV30 and TRBJ2-5; TRBD1 might be the D (5 bases). Between the trimmed V and J ends, which lost 5 bases and 2 bases, there was a span of 18 bases. This CDR3 contains 15 residues. The germline V gene encodes CDR1 GTSNPN and CDR2 SVGIG (reference sequence). The CDR3 region has the DNA TGTGCCTGGGGACAAGCACAAGGCTGGCAAGAGACCCAGTACTTC. It specifies CAWGQAQGWQETQYF.

The sample holds a few counts of this clonotype. The rearrangement joins TRBV27 to TRBJ2-7, with D unresolved. V shed 2 bases and J shed 6 bases, with 11 bases lying between them. The germline gives CDR1 MNHEY, CDR2 SMNVEV (reference sequence). This CDR3 region has 13 residues. The DNA for the CDR3 is TGTGCCAGCAGTTTAGGGGTGGGCTTCGAGCAGTACTTC. This translates into CASSLGVGFEQYF.

Many counts were recorded for this clonotype. One end of the junction does not line up with germline, which may come from a read error. The CDR3 protein is CASSLGPGELFF. The CDR3, as DNA: TGTGCCAGCAGTTTAGGTCCCGGGGAGCTGTTTTTT. V gene TRBV5-1 combines with J gene TRBJ2-2, with no clear D. From germline, CDR1 is SGHRS and CDR2 YFSETQ. The CDR3 is 12 residues long.

This clonotype was counted a few times. The chain has TRBV19 and TRBJ2-1; 11 nucleotides line up with TRBD2. With V trimmed by 5 bases and J by 7 bases, 7 bases remained unmatched. Germline values: CDR1 LNHDA, CDR2 SQIVND (reference sequence). The CDR3 contains 15 residues. The CDR3 region is CASSSWTSGLNEQFF. The CDR3 DNA sequence: TGTGCCAGTAGTTCATGGACTAGCGGGTTGAATGAGCAGTTCTTC.

This clonotype was counted many times. The chain couples TRBV20-1 to TRBJ1-1; D unclear. The ends were cut back, 3 bases at V and 3 bases at J, with 17 bases in the middle. Germline loops: CDR1 DFQATT, CDR2 SNEGSKA (reference sequence). The CDR3 consists of 15 residues. The CDR3 loop reads CSASLRGRPYTEAFF. The CDR3 DNA is TGCAGTGCTAGTTTGAGAGGGCGACCCTACACTGAAGCTTTCTTT.

This clonotype came up a few times. This chain connects TRBV14 to TRBJ2-7; 11 bases are a match to TRBD2. The V gene end was trimmed by 2 bases and the J gene end by 0 bases; junction bases not matched to a gene: 3. CDR1 and CDR2 from the germline V gene are SGHDN and FVKESK. The CDR3 spans 16 residues. The CDR3 DNA follows: TGTGCCAGCAGCCAACGACTAGCGGGACCCTCCTACGAGCAGTACTTC. Its protein is CASSQRLAGPSYEQYF.

The sample holds a few counts of this clonotype. Given a much more abundant clone one base away, this may be a read error. The chain combines TRBV12-3 or TRBV12-4 with TRBJ2-3, with 10 bases fitting TRBD2. With 6 bases clipped from V and 8 bases from J, the junction kept 2 bases outside the gene matches. The CDR3 has 12 residues. The CDR3: CASRASGGTQYF. The DNA for the CDR3 is TGTGCCAGCAGAGCTAGCGGGGGTACGCAGTATTTT.

This clonotype was recorded many times. This chain links TRBV6-4 with TRBJ2-1; D is unresolved. Trimming removed 2 bases at V and 9 bases at J, with 14 bases between. CDR3 length: 14 residues. Germline assignment: CDR1 MRHNA and CDR2 SNTAGT. In nucleotides, the CDR3 is TGTGCCAGCAGTGACCCAGCCCCGGGTAGTGAGCAGTTCTTC. Encoded protein: CASSDPAPGSEQFF.

The genes are TRBV7-9 and TRBJ2-1; TRBD2 agrees at 10 bases. The CDR3 extends over 15 amino acids. Per germline, CDR1 SEHNR and CDR2 FQNEAQ (reference sequence). With V trimmed by 1 base and J by 14 bases, 11 bases remained unmatched. Written as DNA, the CDR3 is TGTGCCAGCAGCTTAGTGGGGGGGCTAGCGGGAGAGGAGTTCTTC. It translates to CASSLVGGLAGEEFF.

This chain connects TRBV6-2 or TRBV6-3 to TRBJ2-3; TRBD2 matches 13 bases. This CDR3 comprises 15 residues. Per germline, CDR1 MNHEY and CDR2 SVGEGT. With V trimmed by 4 bases and J by 8 bases, 6 bases remained unmatched. CDR3 loop: CASSFGLAGVPTQYF. The CDR3 nucleotides are TGTGCCAGCAGTTTCGGACTAGCGGGAGTTCCTACGCAGTATTTT.

The chain recombines TRBV5-1 with TRBJ2-7, with no clear D. The V gene lost 7 bases and the J gene lost 5 bases, with 19 bases spanning the gap. Per the germline V gene, CDR1 is SGHRS and CDR2 is YFSETQ. This CDR3 comprises 14 residues. CDR3 sequence: CASQAQISGNEQYF. The DNA for the CDR3 is TGCGCCAGCCAGGCACAAATCTCTGGGAACGAGCAGTACTTC.